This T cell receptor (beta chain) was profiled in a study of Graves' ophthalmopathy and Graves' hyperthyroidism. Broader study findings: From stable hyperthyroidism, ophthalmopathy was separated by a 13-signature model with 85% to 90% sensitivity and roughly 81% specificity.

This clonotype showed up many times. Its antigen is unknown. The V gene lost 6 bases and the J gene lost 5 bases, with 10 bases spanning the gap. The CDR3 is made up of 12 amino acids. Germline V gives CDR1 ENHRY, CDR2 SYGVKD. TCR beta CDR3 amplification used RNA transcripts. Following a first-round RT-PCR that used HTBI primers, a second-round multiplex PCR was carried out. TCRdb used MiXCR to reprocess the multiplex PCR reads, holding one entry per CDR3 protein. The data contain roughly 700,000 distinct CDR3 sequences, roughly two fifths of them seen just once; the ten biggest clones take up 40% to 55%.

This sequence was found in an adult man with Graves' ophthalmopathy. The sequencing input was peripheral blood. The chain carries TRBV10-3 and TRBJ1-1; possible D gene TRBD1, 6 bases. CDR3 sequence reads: CAISLGGTEAFF. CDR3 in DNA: TGTGCCATCAGCCTAGGGGGGACTGAAGCTTTCTTT.